This T cell receptor (beta chain) was identified in a study of blood T cells in healthy people across ages. Findings and limits, study-wide: Whereas aged donors had fewer naive CD4+ cells, long-lived donors had more of them and higher diversity. Older age coincided with a roughly linear decline in TCR beta diversity per million T cells. Diversity of TCR beta correlated strongly with naive T cell percentage.

This CDR3 comprises 16 residues. V was clipped by 2 bases and J by 0 bases, with 11 bases between them. Germline CDR1 and CDR2: MGHDK and SYGVNS. The second PCR ran about 6 to 12 cycles with a sample-barcoded 5' primer and J-beta primers. TCRdb ran MiXCR on the 5' RACE reads and lists one entry per CDR3 protein. The table lists 900,000 to 950,000 distinct CDR3 sequences, 25% to 35% of them singletons. This clonotype was counted between two and nine times. Its antigen is unidentified. These sequences were also reported in another study, on T cells of mothers and their children. That source adds: Mothers gave over 9 million TCR beta CDR3 reads each, and children several million each.

This clonotype originated in a woman in her forties in good health. The rearrangement joins TRBV25-1 to TRBJ2-1; D remains ambiguous. The sequenced material came from blood. CDR3 coding DNA: TGTGCCAGCAGTGAACCTTTGCTGGGCTCCTACAATGAGCAGTTCTTC. Its translation: CASSEPLLGSYNEQFF.